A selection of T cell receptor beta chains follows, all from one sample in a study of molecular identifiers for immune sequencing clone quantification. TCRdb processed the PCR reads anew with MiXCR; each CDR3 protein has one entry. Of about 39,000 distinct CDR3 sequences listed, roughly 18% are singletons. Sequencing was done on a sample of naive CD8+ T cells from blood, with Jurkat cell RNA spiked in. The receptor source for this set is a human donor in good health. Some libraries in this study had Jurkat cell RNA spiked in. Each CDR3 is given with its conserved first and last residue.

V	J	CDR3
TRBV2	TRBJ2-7	CASSEGPYEQYF
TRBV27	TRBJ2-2	CASSWQVGIPGELFF
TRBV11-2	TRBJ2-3	CASSLWDATSTDTQYF
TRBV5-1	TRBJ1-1	CASSTTGRSTEAFF
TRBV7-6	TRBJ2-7	CASSFGGSVEQYF
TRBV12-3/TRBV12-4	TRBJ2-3	CASTGGLAGVGTQYF
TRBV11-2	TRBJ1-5	CASSPSINSNQPQHF
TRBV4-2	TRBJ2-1	CASSQGVSGQGVYEQFF
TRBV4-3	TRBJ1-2	CASSQDRGTYYGYTF
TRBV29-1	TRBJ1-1	CSVEVGRQALEAFF
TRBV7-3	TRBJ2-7	CASSLLGGSYERYF
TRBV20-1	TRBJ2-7	CSARDFALADSYEQYF
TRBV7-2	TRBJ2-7	CASSLKDSYEQYF
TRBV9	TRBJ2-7	CASSVGLAGGYEQYF
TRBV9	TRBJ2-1	CASSNPRGGSSYNEQFF
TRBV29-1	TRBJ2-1	CSVEELVTSYNEQFF
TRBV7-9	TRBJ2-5	CASSGSGSGETQYF
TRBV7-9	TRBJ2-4	CASSPSEPFRDRAKNIQYF
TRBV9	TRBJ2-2	CASSVVSGGTGELFF
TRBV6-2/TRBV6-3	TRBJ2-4	CASSYSWGRAEEENIQYF
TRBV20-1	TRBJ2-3	CSAFMGFGRDSFTDMQYF
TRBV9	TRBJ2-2	CASGAGGELFF
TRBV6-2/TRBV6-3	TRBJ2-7	CASSWLQGVSYEQYF
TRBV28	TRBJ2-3	CASGFFGTITDTQYF
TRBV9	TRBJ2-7	CASSASGNLEQYF
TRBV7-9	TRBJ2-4	CASSFLAAGVAKNIQYF
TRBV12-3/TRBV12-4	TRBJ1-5	CASSLRGPNQPQHF
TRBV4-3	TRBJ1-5	CASSQEWDSNQPQHF
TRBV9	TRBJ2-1	CASSDGLAGFEQFF
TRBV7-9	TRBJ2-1	CASSQKGALRGEQFF
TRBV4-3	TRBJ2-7	CASSQDRFVEQYF
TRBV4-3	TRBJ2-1	CASSQDPDEESYNEQFF
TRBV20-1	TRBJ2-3	CSARLRDLRDTQYF
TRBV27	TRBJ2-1	CASSLFSLGEQFF
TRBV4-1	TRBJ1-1	CASSQGSWSEMNTEAFF
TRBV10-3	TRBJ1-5	CAISDSEGIYQPQHF
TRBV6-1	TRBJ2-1	CASSEDPGLAGSYNEQFF
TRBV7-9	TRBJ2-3	CASSYSGFGSTDTQYF
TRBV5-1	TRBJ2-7	CASSLASPSSSYEQYF
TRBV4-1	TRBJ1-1	CASSQDSNSGEAFF
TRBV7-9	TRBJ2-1	CASSSPSGSSPSSYNEQFF
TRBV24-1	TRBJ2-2	CATSMGDLDTGELFF
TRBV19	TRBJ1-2	CASSVGPGSNYGYTF
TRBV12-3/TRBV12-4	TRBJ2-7	CASSLTGGEQYF
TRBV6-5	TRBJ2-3	CASRSQGVTQYF
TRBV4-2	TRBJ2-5	CASSQLQETQYF
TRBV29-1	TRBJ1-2	CSVDRDSGNGYTF
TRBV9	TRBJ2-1	CASSGFELVF
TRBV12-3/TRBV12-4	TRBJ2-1	CASSTTSGSYNEQSF